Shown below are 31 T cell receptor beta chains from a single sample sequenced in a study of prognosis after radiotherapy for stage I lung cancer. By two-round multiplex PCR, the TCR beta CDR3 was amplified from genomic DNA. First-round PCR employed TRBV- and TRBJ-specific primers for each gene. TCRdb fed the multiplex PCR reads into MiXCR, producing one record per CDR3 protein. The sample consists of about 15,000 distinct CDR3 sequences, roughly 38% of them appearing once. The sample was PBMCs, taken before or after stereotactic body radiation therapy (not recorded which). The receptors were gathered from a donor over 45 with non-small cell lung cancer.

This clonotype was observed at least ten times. CDR3 DNA sequence: TGTGCCATCAGTGGGGACAGGGGAGCTTTCTTT. As protein: CAISGDRGAFF. V gene TRBV10-3 combines with J gene TRBJ1-1, with 10 positions matching TRBD1. V shed 4 bases, J shed 10 bases, and the junction held 0 bases outside the gene matches. This CDR3 comprises 11 residues. Germline V CDR1 and CDR2: ENHRY, SYGVKD.

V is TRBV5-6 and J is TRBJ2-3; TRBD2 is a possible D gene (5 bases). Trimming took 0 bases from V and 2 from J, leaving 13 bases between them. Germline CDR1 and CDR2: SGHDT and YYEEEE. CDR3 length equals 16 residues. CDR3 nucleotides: TGTGCCAGCAGCTTGGTTTTAGCGCCAGACACAGATACGCAGTATTTT. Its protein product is CASSLVLAPDTDTQYF.

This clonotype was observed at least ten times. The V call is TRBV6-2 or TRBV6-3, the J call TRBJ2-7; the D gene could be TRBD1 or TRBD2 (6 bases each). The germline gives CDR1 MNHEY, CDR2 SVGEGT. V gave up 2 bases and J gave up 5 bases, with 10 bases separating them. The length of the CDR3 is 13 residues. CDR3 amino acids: CASSYRGVHEQYF. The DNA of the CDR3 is TGTGCCAGCAGTTACAGGGGGGTCCACGAGCAGTACTTC.

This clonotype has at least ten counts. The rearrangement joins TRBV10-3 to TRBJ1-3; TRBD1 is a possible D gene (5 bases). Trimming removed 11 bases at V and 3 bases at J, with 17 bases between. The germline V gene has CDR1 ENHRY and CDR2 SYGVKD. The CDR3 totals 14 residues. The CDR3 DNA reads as TGTGCCTCAACCGGGGACTTCGTTGGAAACACCATATATTTT. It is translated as CASTGDFVGNTIYF.

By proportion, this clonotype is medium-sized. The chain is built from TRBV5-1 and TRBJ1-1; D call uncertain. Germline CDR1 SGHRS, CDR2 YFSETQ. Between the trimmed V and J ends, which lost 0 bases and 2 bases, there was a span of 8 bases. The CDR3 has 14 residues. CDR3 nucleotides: TGCGCCAGCAGCTTGGAACAGTTTAACACTGAAGCTTTCTTT. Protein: CASSLEQFNTEAFF.

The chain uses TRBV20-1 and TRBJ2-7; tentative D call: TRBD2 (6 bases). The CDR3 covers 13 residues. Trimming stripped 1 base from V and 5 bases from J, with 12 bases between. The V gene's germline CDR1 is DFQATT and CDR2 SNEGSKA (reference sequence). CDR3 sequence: CSARGGDVDEQYF. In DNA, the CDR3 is TGCAGTGCTAGAGGGGGGGACGTCGACGAGCAGTACTTC.

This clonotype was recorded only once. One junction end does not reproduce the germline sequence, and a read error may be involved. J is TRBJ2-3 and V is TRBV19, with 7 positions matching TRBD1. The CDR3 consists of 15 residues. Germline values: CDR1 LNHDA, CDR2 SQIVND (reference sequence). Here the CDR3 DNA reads TGTGCCAGTAGTCCCTCTTTGGCAGGGACAGATACGCATTATTTT. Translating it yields CASSPSLAGTDTHYF.

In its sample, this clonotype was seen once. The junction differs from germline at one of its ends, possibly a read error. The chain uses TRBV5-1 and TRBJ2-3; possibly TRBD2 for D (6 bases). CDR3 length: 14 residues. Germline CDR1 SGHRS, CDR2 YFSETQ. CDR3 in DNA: TGCGCCAGCGGCTTGGGACTGAGCGGAGGTACGCAGTATTTT. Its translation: CASGLGLSGGTQYF.

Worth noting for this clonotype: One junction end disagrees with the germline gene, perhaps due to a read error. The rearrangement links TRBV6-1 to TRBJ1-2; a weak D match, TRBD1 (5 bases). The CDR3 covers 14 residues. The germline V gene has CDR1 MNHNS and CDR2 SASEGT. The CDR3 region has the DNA TGTGCCAGCATTGAAGCGACAGTGGCAGATGGCTACACCTTC. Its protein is CASIEATVADGYTF.

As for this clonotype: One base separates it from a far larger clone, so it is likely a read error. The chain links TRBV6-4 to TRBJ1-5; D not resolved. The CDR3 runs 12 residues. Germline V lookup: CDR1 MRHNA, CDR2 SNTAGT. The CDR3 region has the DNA TGTGCCAGCGCGACGCCTGATCATCCCCAGCATTTT. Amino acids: CASATPDHPQHF.

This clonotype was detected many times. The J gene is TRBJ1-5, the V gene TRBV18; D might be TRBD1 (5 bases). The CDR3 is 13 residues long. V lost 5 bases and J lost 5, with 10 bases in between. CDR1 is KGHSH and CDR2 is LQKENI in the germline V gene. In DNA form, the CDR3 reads TGTGCCAGCTCAATCACAGGCGATCAGCCCCAGCATTTT. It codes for CASSITGDQPQHF.

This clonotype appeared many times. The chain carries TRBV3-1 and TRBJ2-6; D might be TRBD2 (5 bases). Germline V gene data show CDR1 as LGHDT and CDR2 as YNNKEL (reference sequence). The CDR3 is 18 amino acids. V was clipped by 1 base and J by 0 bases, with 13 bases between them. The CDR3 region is CASSQGRNDRSGANVLTF. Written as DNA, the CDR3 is TGTGCCAGCAGCCAAGGGAGGAATGATCGCTCTGGGGCCAACGTCCTGACTTTC.

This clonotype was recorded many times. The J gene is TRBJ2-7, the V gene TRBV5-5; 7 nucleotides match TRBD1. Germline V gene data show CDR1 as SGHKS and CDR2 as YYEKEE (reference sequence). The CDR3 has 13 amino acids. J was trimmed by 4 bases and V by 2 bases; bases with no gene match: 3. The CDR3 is CASSFGQVYEQYF. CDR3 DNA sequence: TGTGCCAGCAGCTTCGGACAGGTTTACGAGCAGTACTTC.

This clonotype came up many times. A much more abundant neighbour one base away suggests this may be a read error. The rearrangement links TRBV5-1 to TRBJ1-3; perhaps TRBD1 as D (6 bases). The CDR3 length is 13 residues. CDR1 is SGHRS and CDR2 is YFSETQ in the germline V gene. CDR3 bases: TGCGCCAGCTGGGGGGGCTCTGGAAGCACCATATATTTT. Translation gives CASWGGSGSTIYF.

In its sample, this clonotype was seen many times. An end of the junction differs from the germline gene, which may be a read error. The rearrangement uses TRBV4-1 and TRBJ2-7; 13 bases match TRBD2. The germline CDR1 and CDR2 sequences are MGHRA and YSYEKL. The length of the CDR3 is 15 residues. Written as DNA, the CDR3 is TGCGCCAGCAGCCAAGATTGGACCGGGACTAGCGGGAAATCGTTC. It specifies CASSQDWTGTSGKSF.

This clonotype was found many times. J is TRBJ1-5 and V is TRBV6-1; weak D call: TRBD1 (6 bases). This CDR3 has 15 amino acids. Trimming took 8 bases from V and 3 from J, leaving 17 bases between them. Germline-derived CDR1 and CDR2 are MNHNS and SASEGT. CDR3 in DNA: TGTGCCAGCTCTAAGAAGGGGGTCTTCAATCAGCCCCAGCATTTT. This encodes CASSKKGVFNQPQHF.

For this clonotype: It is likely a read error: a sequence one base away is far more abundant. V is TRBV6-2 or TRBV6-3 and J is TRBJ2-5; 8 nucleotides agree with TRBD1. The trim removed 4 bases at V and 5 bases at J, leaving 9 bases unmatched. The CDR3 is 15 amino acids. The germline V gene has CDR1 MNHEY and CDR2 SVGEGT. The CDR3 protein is CASSFQGAMVETQYF. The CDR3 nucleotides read TGTGCCAGCAGTTTTCAGGGGGCGATGGTGGAGACCCAGTACTTC.

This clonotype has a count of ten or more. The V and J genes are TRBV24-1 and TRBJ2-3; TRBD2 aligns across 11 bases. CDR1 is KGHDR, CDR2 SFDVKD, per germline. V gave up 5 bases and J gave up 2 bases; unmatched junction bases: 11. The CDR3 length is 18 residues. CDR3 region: CATSGGVTSGEITDTQYF. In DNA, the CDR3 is TGTGCCACCAGTGGAGGAGTGACTAGCGGGGAGATCACAGATACGCAGTATTTT.

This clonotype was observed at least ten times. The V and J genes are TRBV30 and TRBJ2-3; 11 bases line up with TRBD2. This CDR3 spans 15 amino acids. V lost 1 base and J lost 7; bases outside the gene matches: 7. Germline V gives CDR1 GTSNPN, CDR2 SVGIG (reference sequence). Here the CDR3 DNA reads TGTGCCTGGAGTGCTGGGGTAGCGGGAGGGTATACGCAGTATTTT. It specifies CAWSAGVAGGYTQYF. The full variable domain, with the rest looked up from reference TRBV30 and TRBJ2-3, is SQTIHQWPATLVQPVGSPLSLECTVEGTSNPNLYWYRQAAGRGLQLLFYSVGIGQISSEVPQNLSASRPQDRQFILSSKKLLLSDSGFYLCAWSAGVAGGYTQYFGPGTRLTVL.

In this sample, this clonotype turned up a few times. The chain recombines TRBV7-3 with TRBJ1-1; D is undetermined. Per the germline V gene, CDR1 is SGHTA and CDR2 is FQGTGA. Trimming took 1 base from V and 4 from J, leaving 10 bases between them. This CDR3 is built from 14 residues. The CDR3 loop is CASSLSGVGTEAFF. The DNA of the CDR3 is TGTGCCAGCAGCTTAAGCGGGGTGGGCACTGAAGCTTTCTTT.

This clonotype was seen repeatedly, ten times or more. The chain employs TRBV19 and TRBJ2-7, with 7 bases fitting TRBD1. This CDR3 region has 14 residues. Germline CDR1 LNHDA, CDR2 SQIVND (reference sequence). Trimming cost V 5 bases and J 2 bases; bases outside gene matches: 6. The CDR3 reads CASSLRQGTYEQYF. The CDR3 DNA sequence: TGTGCCAGTAGTTTGCGACAGGGTACCTACGAGCAGTACTTC.

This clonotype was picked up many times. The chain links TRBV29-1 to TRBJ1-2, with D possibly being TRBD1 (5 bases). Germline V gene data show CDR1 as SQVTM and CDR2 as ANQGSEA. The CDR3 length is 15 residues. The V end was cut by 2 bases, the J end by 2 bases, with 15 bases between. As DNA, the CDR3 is TGCAGCGTTGAATGGGGGAGGTTGGAAAACTATGGCTACACCTTC. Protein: CSVEWGRLENYGYTF.

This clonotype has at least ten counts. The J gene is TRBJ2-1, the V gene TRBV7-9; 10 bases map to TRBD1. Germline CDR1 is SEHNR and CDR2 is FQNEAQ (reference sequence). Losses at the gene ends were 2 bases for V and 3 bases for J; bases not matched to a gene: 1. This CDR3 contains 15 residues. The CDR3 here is CASSLRTGGYNEQFF. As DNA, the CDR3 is TGTGCCAGCAGCTTAAGGACAGGGGGCTACAATGAGCAGTTCTTC.

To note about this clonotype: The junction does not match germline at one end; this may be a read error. CDR3 in DNA: TGTTCCAGCAGGGCGGTGTCGGGTGGCAATCAGCCCCAGCATTTT. Amino acid sequence: CSSRAVSGGNQPQHF. The chain recombines TRBV28 with TRBJ1-5, with D perhaps matching TRBD1 (5 bases). Germline V gives CDR1 MDHEN, CDR2 SYDVKM. This CDR3 is built from 15 residues.

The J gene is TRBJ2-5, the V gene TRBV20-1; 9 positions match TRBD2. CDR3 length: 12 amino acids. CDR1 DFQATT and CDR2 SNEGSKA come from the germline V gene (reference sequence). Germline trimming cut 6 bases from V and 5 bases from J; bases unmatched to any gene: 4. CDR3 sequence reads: CSAKTSGETQYF. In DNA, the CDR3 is TGCAGTGCGAAAACTAGCGGGGAGACCCAGTACTTC.

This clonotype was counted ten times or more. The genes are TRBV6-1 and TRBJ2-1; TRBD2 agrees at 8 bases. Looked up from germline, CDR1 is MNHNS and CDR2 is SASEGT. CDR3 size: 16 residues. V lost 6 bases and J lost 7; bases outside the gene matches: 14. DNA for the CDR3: TGTGCCAGCAGCCCGCTTGGTAGCGGGGTCGGGAATGAGCAGTTCTTC. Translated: CASSPLGSGVGNEQFF.

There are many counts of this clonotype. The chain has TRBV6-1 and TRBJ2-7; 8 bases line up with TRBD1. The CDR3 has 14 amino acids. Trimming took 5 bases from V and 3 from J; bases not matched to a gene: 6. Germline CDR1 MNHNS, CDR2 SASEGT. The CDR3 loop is CASSKSGQDYEQYF. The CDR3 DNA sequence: TGTGCCAGCAGTAAATCGGGACAGGACTACGAGCAGTACTTC.

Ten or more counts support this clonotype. The CDR3 coding sequence is TGTGCCAGCTCACCTAACAGGGGTGGGCAAGAGACCCAGTACTTC. Protein: CASSPNRGGQETQYF. The chain combines TRBV18 with TRBJ2-5; 7 nucleotides align to TRBD1. The V segment lost 3 bases and the J segment 2 bases; nucleotides outside the gene matches: 6. CDR3 length: 15 residues. Germline V gene data show CDR1 as KGHSH and CDR2 as LQKENI. Supplemented by reference TRBV18 and TRBJ2-5, the full variable domain reads NAGVMQNPRHLVRRRGQEARLRCSPMKGHSHVYWYRQLPEEGLKFMVYLQKENIIDESGMPKERFSAEFPKEGPSILRIQQVVRGDSAAYFCASSPNRGGQETQYFGPGTRLLVL.

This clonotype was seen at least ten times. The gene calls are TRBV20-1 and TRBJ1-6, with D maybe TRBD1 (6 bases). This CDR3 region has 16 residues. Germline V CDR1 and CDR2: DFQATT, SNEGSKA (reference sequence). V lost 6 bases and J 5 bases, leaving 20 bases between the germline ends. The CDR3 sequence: CSAPGGGQGNNSPLHF. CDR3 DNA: TGCAGTGCCCCCGGGGGGGGTCAGGGGAATAATTCACCCCTCCACTTT.

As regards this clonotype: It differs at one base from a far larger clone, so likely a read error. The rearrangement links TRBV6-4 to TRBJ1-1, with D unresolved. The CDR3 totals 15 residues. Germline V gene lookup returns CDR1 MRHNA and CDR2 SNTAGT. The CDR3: CVSKPSNPETLPAFF. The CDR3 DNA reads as TGTGTCAGCAAACCTAGTAATCCTGAGACACTGCCGGCTTTCTTT.

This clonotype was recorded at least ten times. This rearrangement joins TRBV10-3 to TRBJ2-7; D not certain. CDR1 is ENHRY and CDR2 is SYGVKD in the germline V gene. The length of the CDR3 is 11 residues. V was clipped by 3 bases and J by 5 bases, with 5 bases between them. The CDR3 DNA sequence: TGTGCCATCAGTGACCCGAACGAGCAGTACTTC. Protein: CAISDPNEQYF.